What follows are 18 T cell receptor beta chains derived from one specimen sequenced in a study of monozygotic twins with inflammatory bowel disease (dated by TCRdb to between 2019 and 2020). The library came from 5' RACE. Instrument on record: Illumina HiSeq 2500. After reprocessing by TCRdb, each CDR3 protein sequence is one entry, and no DNA is given. The sample's own table lists about 380,000 distinct CDR3 sequences. The ten top clones hold roughly 2.6% of the sample. The sample comprised blood. The origin of the receptors is a human donor with ulcerative colitis or Crohn's disease, or a healthy co-twin of an affected twin (not recorded which).

This chain links TRBV5-4 with TRBJ2-5; TCRdb picks TRBD1, but there is no DNA to check that call. The CDR3 is 14 amino acids. In germline, CDR1 is SGHNT, CDR2 YYREEE (reference sequence). The CDR3 reads CASKTPGPGETQYF. The full variable domain, with the rest looked up from reference TRBV5-4 and TRBJ2-5, is ETGVTQSPTHLIKTRGQQVTLRCSSQSGHNTVSWYQQALGQGPQFIFQYYREEENGRGNFPPRFSGLQFPNYSSELNVNALELDDSALYLCASKTPGPGETQYFGPGTRLLVL.

The J gene is TRBJ1-5, the V gene TRBV7-2; TCRdb's D gene call, TRBD1, goes unchecked for lack of DNA. Germline V gene lookup returns CDR1 SGHTA and CDR2 FQGNSA. The CDR3 covers 13 residues. CDR3: CASSFDRSGPQHF.

The CDR3 loop is CASSPLQGGRETQYF. The V call is TRBV3-1, the J call TRBJ2-5; TCRdb lists TRBD1, though no DNA is available to test this call. The CDR3 extends over 15 amino acids. Germline CDR1 reads LGHDT; CDR2 reads YNNKEL (reference sequence).

The chain carries TRBV7-2 and TRBJ2-3; TCRdb designates TRBD1, a call that cannot be tested without DNA. Germline values: CDR1 SGHTA, CDR2 FQGNSA. This CDR3 contains 16 residues. CDR3 loop: CASSLACRGGLDTQYF.

This CDR3 is CASSQDIQTNEQFF. The chain recombines TRBV4-3 with TRBJ2-1. Germline V gene lookup returns CDR1 LGHNA and CDR2 YSLEER. The CDR3 has 14 residues.

The chain carries TRBV25-1 and TRBJ1-2. This CDR3 comprises 12 residues. Per the germline V gene, CDR1 is MGHDK and CDR2 is SYGVNS. The CDR3 loop is CASSDGYDGYTF.

This chain joins TRBV5-6 and TRBJ2-7. Germline V CDR1 and CDR2: SGHDT, YYEEEE. The CDR3 runs to 13 residues. CDR3 protein: CASSLWRVVEQYF.

The V and J genes are TRBV29-1 and TRBJ1-4. This CDR3 has 12 residues. CDR1 and CDR2 (germline): SQVTM, ANQGSEA. CDR3 region: CSVEDHNEKLFF. Filled out from reference TRBV29-1 and TRBJ1-4, the complete variable domain reads SAVISQKPSRDICQRGTSLTIQCQVDSQVTMMFWYRQQPGQSLTLIATANQGSEATYESGFVIDKFPISRPNLTFSTLTVSNMSPEDSSIYLCSVEDHNEKLFFGSGTQLSVL.

This sequence joins TRBV7-6 and TRBJ1-6; the D gene TCRdb calls, TRBD1, cannot be checked with no DNA. This CDR3 has 16 amino acids. Germline V gene data show CDR1 as SGHVS and CDR2 as FNYEAQ. CDR3 region: CASSLVRDRPSSPLHF.

The CDR3 spells CASSLAGARDTHYF. The chain uses TRBV5-1 and TRBJ2-3; TCRdb returns TRBD1, unconfirmable since there is no DNA. CDR1 is SGHRS and CDR2 is YFSETQ in the germline V gene. This CDR3 is 14 amino acids long. The whole variable domain, filled in from reference TRBV5-1 and TRBJ2-3, reads KAGVTQTPRYLIKTRGQQVTLSCSPISGHRSVSWYQQTPGQGLQFLFEYFSETQRNKGNFPGRFSGRQFSNSRSEMNVSTLELGDSALYLCASSLAGARDTHYFGPGTRLTVL.

The rearrangement joins TRBV5-1 to TRBJ1-2; no DNA is available, so the TRBD1 call from TCRdb remains unchecked. Germline V CDR1 and CDR2: SGHRS, YFSETQ. CDR3 length equals 13 residues. CDR3: CASSLDSQGGYTF.

This chain's CDR3 is CASNPRGSGTGELFF. This chain links TRBV12-3 or TRBV12-4 with TRBJ2-2; TCRdb selects TRBD1, and the lack of DNA leaves this call unchecked. This CDR3 comprises 15 residues.

V usage is TRBV7-2 and J usage is TRBJ2-7; lacking DNA, the TRBD2 call made by TCRdb goes unchecked. Germline V gene lookup returns CDR1 SGHTA and CDR2 FQGNSA. This CDR3 comprises 15 residues. CDR3 sequence: CASRWNGGPLYEQYF.

The J gene is TRBJ2-3, the V gene TRBV30; with no DNA, the TCRdb D assignment of TRBD1 cannot be verified. In germline, CDR1 is GTSNPN, CDR2 SVGIG (reference sequence). The CDR3 spans 11 residues. The CDR3 sequence: CAWRVDMFKYF.

The J gene is TRBJ2-5, the V gene TRBV4-2. Germline V gene data show CDR1 as LGHNA and CDR2 as YNFKEQ. The CDR3 loop spans 17 amino acids. This CDR3 reads CASSQVQDPLYQETQYF.

V usage is TRBV4-1 and J usage is TRBJ2-4; TCRdb names TRBD2, which stays unverified in the absence of DNA. This CDR3 is 16 amino acids long. Germline loops: CDR1 MGHRA, CDR2 YSYEKL. The chain's CDR3 is CASSQDPGGAKNIQYF.

The chain joins TRBV12-3 or TRBV12-4 to TRBJ2-2; the TCRdb call, TRBD1, lacks DNA for checking. This CDR3 contains 15 residues. The CDR3 sequence: CASSYPPQGNGELFF.

The chain carries TRBV5-1 and TRBJ2-3; without DNA, the TCRdb call of TRBD1 cannot be checked. The CDR3 runs 14 residues. CDR1 is SGHRS and CDR2 is YFSETQ in the germline V gene. The CDR3 here is CASRTGVVTDTQYF.